This T cell receptor (beta chain) was observed in a study of cytomegalovirus exposure and HLA in healthy donors. Germline CDR1 reads ENHRY; CDR2 reads SYGVKD. The CDR3 consists of 14 residues. V was trimmed by 5 bases and J by 3 bases, leaving 10 bases between them. PCR employed 60 Vbeta and 13 Jbeta primers. Under the authors' procedure: Per a later analysis, the number of unique TCR beta chains was approximately 73 million, of which around 10 million were shared. Assay: immunoSEQ multiplex PCR; the TCRdb copy retains only in-frame clones and omits some. V and J calls plus clone size are reproduced from that table; the DNA served to infer D and trimming. The table records fewer than 250,000 clones, about four fifths of them present only once. Details on this clone: Its antigen is currently unknown.

General study results and limits: Prediction of most subjects' HLA-A and HLA-B alleles by TCR beta sequences was reportedly accurate. Apparent HLA restriction characterized most CMV-associated TCR beta chains in a later analysis. The authors confirmed in vitro that three CMV-associated chains were specific for CMV antigens.

Sequencing input: PBMCs. The chain employs TRBV10-3 and TRBJ2-2; D perhaps matches TRBD2 (6 bases). This clonotype was obtained from a woman between 40 and 50 years old in good health and CMV-seronegative. CDR3 amino acids: CAISYSGYTGELFF. CDR3 in DNA: TGTGCCATCAGTTATAGCGGATACACCGGGGAGCTGTTTTTT.